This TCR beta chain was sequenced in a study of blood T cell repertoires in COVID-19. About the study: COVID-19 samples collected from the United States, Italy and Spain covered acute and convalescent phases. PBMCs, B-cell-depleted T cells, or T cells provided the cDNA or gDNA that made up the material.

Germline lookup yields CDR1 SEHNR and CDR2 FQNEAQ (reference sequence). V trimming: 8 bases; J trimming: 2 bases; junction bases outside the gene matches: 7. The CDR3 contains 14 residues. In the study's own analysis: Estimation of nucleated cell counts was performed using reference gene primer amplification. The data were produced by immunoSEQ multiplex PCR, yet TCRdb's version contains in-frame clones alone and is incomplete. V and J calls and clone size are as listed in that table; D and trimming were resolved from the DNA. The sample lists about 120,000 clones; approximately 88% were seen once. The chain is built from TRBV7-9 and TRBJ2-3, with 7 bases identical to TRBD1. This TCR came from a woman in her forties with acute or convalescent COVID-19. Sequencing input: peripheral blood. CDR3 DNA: TGTGCCAGCTCCCGGGACAGTCACACAGATACGCAGTATTTT. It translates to CASSRDSHTDTQYF.